Following are 21 T cell receptor beta chains from one sample sequenced in a study of radiation and T cells in renal cell carcinoma. Clones were read by immunoSEQ multiplex PCR, and TCRdb kept only the in-frame ones, dropping some. The profile covers just under 80,000 clones, with approximately 86% appearing a single time and 20% to 25% taken by the ten largest. Time point of the sample: blood 2 weeks post-SBRT. Treatment denoted: 15 Gy SBRT to primary tumor, nephrectomy 4 weeks later. The sample here was blood, taken from a patient whose treatment included radiotherapy and nephrectomy. The receptor set was obtained from a woman in her fifties or sixties with renal cell carcinoma.

The chain links TRBV6-1 to TRBJ1-5, with a tentative D call TRBD1 (5 bases). Per the germline V gene, CDR1 is MNHNS and CDR2 is SASEGT. CDR3 length: 14 amino acids. Trimming shortened V by 9 bases and J by 0 bases, and 12 bases separated the two germline ends. The CDR3 sequence: CASYDSYSNQPQHF. Written as DNA, the CDR3 is TGTGCCAGTTATGACAGTTATAGCAATCAGCCCCAGCATTTT.

The chain couples TRBV10-3 to TRBJ2-7; TRBD2 matches at 8 bases. Germline lookup yields CDR1 ENHRY and CDR2 SYGVKD. The CDR3 spans 13 residues. V was clipped by 5 bases and J by 5 bases; unmatched bases: 5. CDR3 sequence (DNA): TGTGCCATCAGTCGGACGGGGGGGAACGAGCAGTACTTC. Its protein product is CAISRTGGNEQYF.

The V gene is TRBV7-2, the J gene TRBJ2-5; D unresolved. There are 12 residues in the CDR3. Germline-derived CDR1 and CDR2 are SGHTA and FQGNSA. The V gene lost 6 bases and the J gene lost 6 bases, with 11 bases spanning the gap. The CDR3 is CASSSVRQTQYF. The CDR3 DNA sequence: TGTGCCAGCAGTTCGGTTAGGCAGACCCAGTACTTC.

The chain couples TRBV19 to TRBJ2-2; D is possibly TRBD1 (7 bases). V lost 2 bases to trimming and J lost 1 base, with 20 bases between them. The CDR3 extends over 19 amino acids. Germline CDR1 and CDR2: LNHDA and SQIVND (reference sequence). CDR3 amino acids: CASSIWTVRRGRNTGELFF. CDR3 nucleotides: TGTGCCAGTAGTATATGGACTGTGAGGAGGGGGCGGAACACCGGGGAGCTGTTTTTT.

The V and J genes are TRBV28 and TRBJ2-6, with D perhaps matching TRBD1 or TRBD2 (6 bases each). Germline CDR1 reads MDHEN; CDR2 reads SYDVKM. Trimming shortened V by 2 bases and J by 4 bases, and 15 bases separated the two germline ends. The CDR3 totals 17 residues. CDR3 residues: CASSLPPGALGANVLTF. Written as DNA, the CDR3 is TGTGCCAGCAGTTTACCCCCGGGGGCCTTAGGGGCCAACGTCCTGACTTTC.

The chain's CDR3 is CASSNAPVWGNTIYF. For the CDR3, the DNA is TGTGCCAGCAGCAATGCGCCGGTCTGGGGAAACACCATATATTTT. The rearrangement links TRBV7-2 to TRBJ1-3; unclear D gene. Germline CDR1 reads SGHTA; CDR2 reads FQGNSA. The CDR3 loop spans 15 amino acids. The ends were cut back, 5 bases at V and 4 bases at J, with 15 bases in the middle.

The chain links TRBV7-2 to TRBJ2-5; 9 nucleotides align to TRBD1. This CDR3 has 15 residues. V was pared by 5 bases and J by 4 bases, with 8 bases of the junction left unmatched. The germline V gene has CDR1 SGHTA and CDR2 FQGNSA. The CDR3 nucleotides read TGTGCCAGCAGCGGGCCGGGACAGGGCGGAGAGACCCAGTACTTC. Protein product: CASSGPGQGGETQYF.

The table lists this clone with a count of one. The V call is TRBV7-7, the J call TRBJ2-5; 7 bases match TRBD2. The CDR3 totals 14 residues. J gave up 5 bases and V 5 bases, and 8 bases lay outside the gene matches. The germline V gene encodes CDR1 SSHAT and CDR2 FNYEAQ (reference sequence). The CDR3 here is CASSPAGVPETQYF. CDR3 in DNA: TGTGCCAGCAGCCCCGCGGGGGTCCCCGAGACCCAGTACTTC.

V gene TRBV7-9 combines with J gene TRBJ1-1; TRBD1 agrees at 8 bases. This CDR3 spans 15 amino acids. V shed 5 bases and J 1 base; nucleotides not matched to a gene: 6. The germline CDR1 and CDR2 sequences are SEHNR and FQNEAQ (reference sequence). CDR3 bases: TGTGCCAGCAGCGAACATACAGGGGGGAACACTGAAGCTTTCTTT. As protein: CASSEHTGGNTEAFF.

The V and J genes are TRBV5-6 and TRBJ2-5, with 11 bases that match TRBD2. Germline CDR1 reads SGHDT; CDR2 reads YYEEEE. The CDR3 runs to 15 residues. The junction had 4 bases not matched to a gene; V was cut back by 2 bases and J by 4 bases. The CDR3 nucleotides are TGTGCCAGCAGCTTAAAACTAGCGGGGGCAGAGACCCAGTACTTC. Its protein product is CASSLKLAGAETQYF.

V and J are TRBV6-1 and TRBJ1-6; D remains ambiguous. V was pared by 2 bases and J by 3 bases, with 11 bases between. This CDR3 spans 16 amino acids. Looked up from germline, CDR1 is MNHNS and CDR2 is SASEGT. CDR3 amino acids: CASSELAESYNSPLHF. DNA for the CDR3: TGTGCCAGCAGTGAACTGGCAGAAAGCTATAATTCACCCCTCCACTTT.

This rearrangement joins TRBV9 to TRBJ2-3; 7 bases agree with TRBD2. Germline V gene sequence: CDR1 SGDLS, CDR2 YYNGEE. The ends lost 0 bases at V and 2 bases at J; junction bases unmatched: 12. CDR3 size: 18 residues. The CDR3 region has the DNA TGTGCCAGCAGCGTAGAACTATCGACTAGCTCCCACACAGATACGCAGTATTTT. Protein: CASSVELSTSSHTDTQYF.

This rearrangement joins TRBV7-6 to TRBJ1-5; no definite D call. V dropped 5 bases and J dropped 5 bases, with 10 bases sitting between them. CDR1 and CDR2 from the germline V gene are SGHVS and FNYEAQ. The length of the CDR3 is 13 residues. The CDR3 bases are TGTGCCAGCAGCCCGACTTGGGATCAGCCCCAGCATTTT. Residues: CASSPTWDQPQHF.

This clone was picked up one time. The genes are TRBV7-2 and TRBJ2-1; D unresolved. V lost 1 base to trimming and J lost 7 bases, with 8 bases between them. CDR1 and CDR2 (germline): SGHTA, FQGNSA. This CDR3 spans 13 amino acids. In DNA, the CDR3 is TGTGCCAGCAGCTTAGAATTAGAGAATGAGCAGTTCTTC. It is translated as CASSLELENEQFF.

This clone is a singleton in its sample. The chain carries TRBV5-1 and TRBJ2-3; D may match TRBD1 or TRBD2 (5 bases each). This CDR3 is built from 16 residues. Germline lookup yields CDR1 SGHRS and CDR2 YFSETQ. The germline V and J ends were trimmed by 3 bases and 6 bases, with 20 bases remaining between them. CDR3 coding DNA: TGCGCCAGCAGCTCAGACGGGACGAACCCCCGGGATACGCAGTATTTT. It translates to CASSSDGTNPRDTQYF. The full variable domain, with the rest looked up from reference TRBV5-1 and TRBJ2-3, is KAGVTQTPRYLIKTRGQQVTLSCSPISGHRSVSWYQQTPGQGLQFLFEYFSETQRNKGNFPGRFSGRQFSNSRSEMNVSTLELGDSALYLCASSSDGTNPRDTQYFGPGTRLTVL.

On this clone itself: The junction does not match germline at one end; this may be a read error. The V and J genes are TRBV13 and TRBJ2-7; 10 bases align to TRBD2. CDR3 length: 12 amino acids. From germline, CDR1 is PRHDT and CDR2 FYEKMQ (reference sequence). The DNA of the CDR3 is TGTGCCAGCAGCTTAGGCCGGAGTAGCGGGGGGTTC. Its protein is CASSLGRSSGGF.

This clone came up a few times. The J gene is TRBJ2-5, the V gene TRBV7-2; 11 nucleotides match TRBD2. In germline, CDR1 is SGHTA, CDR2 FQGNSA. The CDR3 has 14 amino acids. The J segment lost 5 bases and the V segment lost 2 bases, leaving 1 base of the junction unmatched. The DNA of the CDR3 is TGTGCCAGCAGCTTAACTAGCGGGGGTGAGACCCAGTACTTC. Translated: CASSLTSGGETQYF.

This chain joins TRBV5-6 and TRBJ2-3; 11 positions match TRBD2. This CDR3 comprises 15 residues. The germline gives CDR1 SGHDT, CDR2 YYEEEE. V lost 4 bases and J lost 3; bases outside the gene matches: 4. The CDR3 DNA is TGTGCCAGCAGCGGTCTAGCGGGAGGTACAGATACGCAGTATTTT. Translated: CASSGLAGGTDTQYF.

This chain uses TRBV4-2 with TRBJ2-5; 7 bases match TRBD2. The CDR3 spans 14 residues. J lost 5 bases, V lost 0 bases, and 3 bases had no gene match. Germline V gene lookup returns CDR1 LGHNA and CDR2 YNFKEQ. The CDR3 nucleotides are TGTGCCAGCAGCCAAGAGCGGGGGTTGGAGACCCAGTACTTC. Protein product: CASSQERGLETQYF.

The table lists this clone with a few counts. The chain is built from TRBV19 and TRBJ2-2; 7 nucleotides match TRBD2. CDR1 is LNHDA and CDR2 is SQIVND in the germline V gene (reference sequence). J was trimmed by 6 bases and V by 4 bases; bases with no gene match: 8. CDR3 length equals 15 residues. The CDR3 reads CASSTAGVGPGELFF. The DNA for the CDR3 is TGTGCCAGTAGTACGGCGGGAGTGGGCCCCGGGGAGCTGTTTTTT.

In DNA, the CDR3 is TGTGCCACCAGCCCATTGGGGGCGCCTAACTATGGCTACACCTTC. Translated, it gives CATSPLGAPNYGYTF. The chain carries TRBV15 and TRBJ1-2; a possible D gene is TRBD1 (6 bases). Trimming stripped 5 bases from V and 0 bases from J, with 13 bases between. Looked up from germline, CDR1 is LNHNV and CDR2 is YYDKDF (reference sequence). This CDR3 is built from 15 residues.